This is a list of T cell receptor beta chains from one sample in a study of T cells in tumors after PD-1 blockade. Repertoires were generated with immunoSEQ multiplex PCR, while TCRdb's copy carries only in-frame clones and drops some. The data hold some 15,000 clones, with about 82% observed a single time. The material sequenced was PBMCs, taken after anti-PD-1 treatment. The receptors derive from a human donor with basal cell carcinoma. Both conserved end residues are part of each CDR3. The D gene is left open where the match is weak. Clone size is not always given. Where it is, it says once, few, many or a class for expanded clones.

clone_size j_call v_call d_call cdr3_nt cdr3_aa
NA TRBJ2-7 TRBV3-1/TRBV3-2 NA TGTGCCAGCAGCCAGGGAGACAACTCCTACGAGCAGTACTTC CASSQGDNSYEQYF
NA TRBJ1-1 TRBV29-1 TRBD1 TGCAGCGTGCCGGGACAGGGAAGGAAGGCTTTCTTT CSVPGQGRKAFF
NA TRBJ1-5 TRBV7-3 NA TGTGCCAGCAGCTTCTCTAATCAGCCCCAGCATTTT CASSFSNQPQHF
NA TRBJ2-3 TRBV4-1 NA TGCGCCAGCAGCCAAGTCTCCGGCGGGATGACAGATACGCAGTATTTT CASSQVSGGMTDTQYF
NA TRBJ1-1 TRBV5-1 NA TGCGCCAGCAGCTTGGTGGGAGGAGACACTGAAGCTTTCTTT CASSLVGGDTEAFF
NA TRBJ2-7 TRBV28 TRBD1 TGTGCCAGCAGTTTGCCCGGGACAGGGGTTCTCCGAAAAACCCTCTCCTACGAGCAGTACTTC CASSLPGTGVLRKTLSYEQYF
NA TRBJ1-5 TRBV4-1 NA TGCGCCAGCAGCCAAGAATCCGGCCCGCCCCAGCATTTT CASSQESGPPQHF
NA TRBJ1-3 TRBV6-1 NA TGTGCCAGCAGTGAGCGGGGGTCTGGAAACACCATATATTTT CASSERGSGNTIYF
few TRBJ1-4 TRBV5-1 NA TGCGCCAGCAGCTCGGGAGCAACTAATGAAAAACTGTTTTTT CASSSGATNEKLFF
few TRBJ2-1 TRBV9 NA TGTGCCAGCAGCGTAGGGAGGCAGGGACACAATGAGCAGTTCTTC CASSVGRQGHNEQFF
NA TRBJ2-7 TRBV28 NA TGTGCCAGCAGTTTAGTCCTCTACGAGCAGTACTTC CASSLVLYEQYF
NA TRBJ1-2 TRBV30 NA TGTGCCTGGAGTGGGCCAGGTTATGGCTACACCTTC CAWSGPGYGYTF
NA TRBJ1-2 TRBV5-4 NA TGTGCCAGCAGCTTGGCTGAGGGGGGGCGAACGGTCTATGGCTACACCTTC CASSLAEGGRTVYGYTF
NA TRBJ2-7 TRBV3-1/TRBV3-2 NA TGTGCCAGCAGCCCCAGGCACGAGCAGTACTTC CASSPRHEQYF
NA TRBJ2-1 TRBV27 NA TGTGCCAGCAGTTCAAGGTGGAATGAGCAGTTCTTC CASSSRWNEQFF
once TRBJ2-6 TRBV4-2 NA TGTGCCAGCAGCCTCGAACTGCGGTCGCCCTCTGGGGCCAACGTCCTGACTTTC CASSLELRSPSGANVLTF
NA TRBJ1-1 TRBV18 TRBD1 TGTGCCAGCTCAACCACAGGGGCTGGTACTGAAGCTTTCTTT CASSTTGAGTEAFF
NA TRBJ2-7 TRBV10-2 TRBD2 TGCGCCAGCAGTGGGGGGACTAGCGGGAGCGAGCAGTACTTC CASSGGTSGSEQYF
NA TRBJ2-5 TRBV7-3 TRBD1 TGTGCCAGCAGCCCCGGACAGGGAAAATTCCAAGAGACCCAGTACTTC CASSPGQGKFQETQYF
NA TRBJ2-1 TRBV19 NA TGTGCCAGTAGTAATCGCCGGGAGCAGTTCTTC CASSNRREQFF
NA TRBJ1-3 TRBV28 NA TGTGCCAGCACCCCCCCTGGCTCTGGAAACACCATATATTTT CASTPPGSGNTIYF
NA TRBJ1-4 TRBV19 TRBD1 TGTGCCAGTAGTCTGGGACAGGGTGAAAAACTGTTTTTT CASSLGQGEKLFF
NA TRBJ1-4 TRBV30 TRBD1 TGTGCCTGGAGTGTTCTGACAGGGCCGGAAAAACTGTTTTTT CAWSVLTGPEKLFF
NA TRBJ1-2 TRBV6-5 NA TGTGCCAGCAGGGCACAGAGACGCTATGGCTACACCTTC CASRAQRRYGYTF
NA TRBJ2-3 TRBV29-1 TRBD2 TGCAGCGTTGACAGGGGCTCCAGCGGGAGAGATACGCAGTATTTT CSVDRGSSGRDTQYF
NA TRBJ2-7 TRBV7-9 TRBD2 TGTGCCAGCAGCTTCCCCGGGAGGCACTACGAGCAGTACTTC CASSFPGRHYEQYF